The clone carrying this T cell receptor beta chain occurred many times. Its antigen is undetermined. The data are from a study of T cells after yellow fever vaccination. Study overall: It was SMART-Seq v4 Ultra Low Input that prepared the fractions with low cell numbers. Study outcomes and limitations: Weaker, the secondary response had a peak occurring faster, on day 5 versus 15. Post-booster samples contained most primary-vaccination clones (approximately 96% CD4, approximately 88% CD8).

One entry per CDR3 protein results from TCRdb running MiXCR on the 5' RACE reads. The sample lists some 110,000 distinct CDR3 sequences, approximately 8.4% occurring once. This CDR3 spans 12 amino acids. CDR1 and CDR2 from the germline V gene are SQVTM and ANQGSEA. The junction had 4 bases not matched to a gene; V was cut back by 5 bases and J by 9 bases. The sequence came from a young man who received the YFV17D yellow fever vaccine. V is TRBV29-1 and J is TRBJ2-1, with TRBD2 identical over 10 bases. Sequencing was performed on CD8+ T cells sorted from PBMCs, taken 45 days after the yellow fever booster vaccination. The CDR3 region is CSVLAGAAEQFF. CDR3 DNA sequence: TGCAGCGTTCTAGCGGGAGCAGCTGAGCAGTTCTTC.